The 16 T cell receptor beta chains in this list originate from one sample, sequenced in a study of control samples from healthy donors and cancer patients. The protocol was immunoSEQ multiplex PCR, while the TCRdb copy is restricted to in-frame clones and leaves out a portion. The sample consists of approximately 160,000 clones, 94% of them appearing once. Source material: blood. The receptor set was obtained from a woman younger than 30 in good health.

The chain has TRBV5-4 and TRBJ2-1, with D tentatively TRBD2 (6 bases). The CDR3 sequence is 14 residues long. Trimming shortened V by 4 bases and J by 2 bases, and 10 bases separated the two germline ends. In germline, CDR1 is SGHNT, CDR2 YYREEE (reference sequence). DNA for the CDR3: TGTGCCAGCAGCGGGGACTCCGCCTACAATGAGCAGTTCTTC. It yields the protein CASSGDSAYNEQFF.

J is TRBJ1-4 and V is TRBV29-1; D remains ambiguous. This CDR3 has 13 amino acids. Germline V gives CDR1 SQVTM, CDR2 ANQGSEA. Deletions cut 3 bases from V and 5 bases from J, with 10 bases between. CDR3 amino acids: CSVERVPNEKLFF. DNA of the CDR3: TGCAGCGTTGAGCGGGTTCCCAATGAAAAACTGTTTTTT.

With respect to this clone: Germline is not matched at one junction end, which may reflect a read error. This rearrangement joins TRBV28 to TRBJ1-2, with D tentatively TRBD1 (5 bases). CDR3 size: 12 residues. Germline CDR1 and CDR2: MDHEN and SYDVKM. CDR3 residues: CASKTLTGPGIF. DNA for the CDR3: TGTGCCAGCAAAACCCTTACAGGACCCGGCATCTTC.

The genes are TRBV28 and TRBJ1-3; 9 bases fit TRBD1. Germline loops: CDR1 MDHEN, CDR2 SYDVKM. Losses at the gene ends were 5 bases for V and 3 bases for J; bases not matched to a gene: 8. This CDR3 has 16 residues. CDR3 nucleotides: TGTGCCAGCAGTCGGGCACAGGGGGCGTTTGGAAACACCATATATTTT. Its protein product is CASSRAQGAFGNTIYF. Using reference TRBV28 and TRBJ1-3 for the parts outside the CDR3, the full variable domain is DVKVTQSSRYLVKRTGEKVFLECVQDMDHENMFWYRQDPGLGLRLIYFSYDVKMKEKGDIPEGYSVSREKKERFSLILESASTNQTSMYLCASSRAQGAFGNTIYFGEGSWLTVV.

The rearrangement uses TRBV6-5 and TRBJ1-1; the match to TRBD1 covers 7 bases. With 2 bases clipped from V and 5 bases from J, the junction kept 2 bases outside the gene matches. Germline loops: CDR1 MNHEY, CDR2 SVGAGI. This CDR3 is 13 amino acids long. This CDR3 reads CASSYAGGTEAFF. The CDR3, as DNA: TGTGCCAGCAGTTACGCAGGGGGGACTGAAGCTTTCTTT.

This rearrangement joins TRBV2 to TRBJ2-5; D is perhaps TRBD1 (8 bases). The germline V gene encodes CDR1 SNHLY and CDR2 FYNNEI. The CDR3 loop spans 13 amino acids. Trimming cost V 5 bases and J 5 bases, with 12 bases left between them. The CDR3 DNA reads TGTGCCAGCAGTAACAGGGGGGGGGAGACCCAGTACTTC. Protein: CASSNRGGETQYF.

The chain uses TRBV25-1 and TRBJ2-7; D is unresolved. The CDR3 spans 16 residues. Germline values: CDR1 MGHDK, CDR2 SYGVNS. Trimming took 4 bases from V and 2 from J, leaving 18 bases between them. This CDR3 is CASSGGPTRLPYEQYF. CDR3 in DNA: TGTGCCAGCAGTGGAGGACCCACTCGGCTTCCCTACGAGCAGTACTTC.

The chain uses TRBV11-2 and TRBJ2-1; unclear D gene. Germline V lookup: CDR1 SGHAT, CDR2 FQNNGV. V lost 0 bases and J lost 0, with 6 bases in between. CDR3 length: 15 residues. CDR3 residues: CASSLERSSYNEQFF. CDR3 DNA: TGTGCCAGCAGCTTAGAGCGGAGCTCCTACAATGAGCAGTTCTTC.

V is TRBV11-2 and J is TRBJ2-7; TRBD1 matches 8 bases. The V segment lost 5 bases and the J segment 3 bases; nucleotides outside the gene matches: 12. The CDR3 totals 16 residues. Per germline, CDR1 SGHAT and CDR2 FQNNGV. The CDR3 loop is CASSPTDRGIIYEQYF. The CDR3 nucleotides read TGTGCCAGCAGCCCCACCGACAGGGGAATTATCTACGAGCAGTACTTC.

This chain links TRBV12-3 or TRBV12-4 with TRBJ1-4; D call uncertain. The CDR3 runs 13 residues. The V end was cut by 4 bases, the J end by 8 bases, with 11 bases between. The CDR3 bases are TGTGCCAGCAGTTCGCCATTAAGCGAAAAACTGTTTTTT. It codes for CASSSPLSEKLFF.

The gene calls are TRBV24-1 and TRBJ1-5; 7 nucleotides line up with TRBD1. Germline V gene lookup returns CDR1 KGHDR and CDR2 SFDVKD. The CDR3 contains 12 residues. The ends lost 10 bases at V and 6 bases at J; junction bases unmatched: 5. CDR3 amino acids: CATSTGPQPQHF. DNA for the CDR3: TGTGCCACGTCGACAGGGCCTCAGCCCCAGCATTTT.

The chain combines TRBV5-1 with TRBJ2-2, with 10 bases lining up with TRBD2. CDR1 and CDR2 from the germline V gene are SGHRS and YFSETQ. Trimming removed 4 bases from V and 4 bases from J; junction bases left unmatched: 7. This CDR3 is built from 16 residues. CDR3 loop: CASSATSGESTGELFF. CDR3 bases: TGCGCCAGCAGCGCTACTAGCGGGGAAAGCACCGGGGAGCTGTTTTTT.

The chain employs TRBV19 and TRBJ1-5; tentatively, D is TRBD1 (5 bases). Deletions cut 4 bases from V and 6 bases from J, with 7 bases between. Germline CDR1 is LNHDA and CDR2 is SQIVND (reference sequence). This CDR3 comprises 12 residues. CDR3 amino acids: CASSTGLQPQHF. CDR3 coding DNA: TGTGCCAGTAGTACAGGGCTTCAGCCCCAGCATTTT.

The chain combines TRBV6-6 with TRBJ1-1; a weak D match, TRBD1 (5 bases). V lost 1 base and J 1 base, leaving 10 bases between the germline ends. Germline V gene lookup returns CDR1 MNHNY and CDR2 SVGAGI (reference sequence). This CDR3 contains 15 residues. In DNA, the CDR3 is TGTGCCAGCAGTTACTGGGTGGGACCGAACACTGAAGCTTTCTTT. It encodes CASSYWVGPNTEAFF.

The V call is TRBV27, the J call TRBJ1-1, with D uncertain. V lost 2 bases and J lost 0, with 7 bases in between. CDR1 MNHEY and CDR2 SMNVEV come from the germline V gene (reference sequence). This CDR3 comprises 14 residues. The CDR3 DNA sequence: TGTGCCAGCAGTTTACTGCCACTGAACACTGAAGCTTTCTTT. Encoded protein: CASSLLPLNTEAFF.

The chain couples TRBV3-1 (or the pseudogene TRBV3-2) to TRBJ1-1; D might be TRBD1 (5 bases). CDR1 is LGHDT, CDR2 YNNKEL, per germline (reference sequence). The CDR3 sequence is 15 residues long. V lost 4 bases, J lost 0 bases, and 12 bases lay in between. The CDR3 region is CASSLGIGVNTEAFF. The CDR3 nucleotides read TGTGCCAGCAGCCTAGGAATAGGGGTGAACACTGAAGCTTTCTTT.